This T cell receptor (beta chain) is drawn from a study of PD-1 blockade in mismatch repair-deficient tumors. CDR1 MNHEY and CDR2 SMNVEV come from the germline V gene (reference sequence). The CDR3 totals 14 residues. The ends lost 3 bases at V and 0 bases at J; junction bases unmatched: 1. The assay was immunoSEQ multiplex PCR, and TCRdb's table has in-frame clones only and misses some. The sample yields fewer than 10,000 clones, 75% to 90% seen once. The material sequenced was PBMCs, taken 46 to 47 weeks after starting pembrolizumab. This rearrangement joins TRBV27 to TRBJ2-7, with 8 bases lining up with TRBD2. This TCR was sampled from an adult with mismatch repair-deficient cancer. The CDR3 DNA sequence: TGTGCCAGCAGTTTCGGGGGGGGCTCCTACGAGCAGTACTTC. Translating it yields CASSFGGGSYEQYF.